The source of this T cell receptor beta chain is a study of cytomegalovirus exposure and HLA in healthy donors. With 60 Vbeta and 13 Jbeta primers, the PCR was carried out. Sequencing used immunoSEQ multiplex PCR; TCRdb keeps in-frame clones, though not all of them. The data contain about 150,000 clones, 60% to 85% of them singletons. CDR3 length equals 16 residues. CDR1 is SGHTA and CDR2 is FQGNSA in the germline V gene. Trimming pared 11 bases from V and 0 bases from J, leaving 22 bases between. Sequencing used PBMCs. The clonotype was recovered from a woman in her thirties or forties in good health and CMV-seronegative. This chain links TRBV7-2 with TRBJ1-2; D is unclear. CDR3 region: CAEAEGPLISNYGYTF. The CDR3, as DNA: TGTGCCGAGGCGGAGGGCCCCCTGATATCTAACTATGGCTACACCTTC. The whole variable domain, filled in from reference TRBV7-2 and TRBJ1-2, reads GAGVSQSPSNKVTEKGKDVELRCDPISGHTALYWYRQSLGQGLEFLIYFQGNSAPDKSGLPSDRFSAERTGGSVSTLTIQRTQQEDSAVYLCAEAEGPLISNYGYTFGSGTRLTVV.